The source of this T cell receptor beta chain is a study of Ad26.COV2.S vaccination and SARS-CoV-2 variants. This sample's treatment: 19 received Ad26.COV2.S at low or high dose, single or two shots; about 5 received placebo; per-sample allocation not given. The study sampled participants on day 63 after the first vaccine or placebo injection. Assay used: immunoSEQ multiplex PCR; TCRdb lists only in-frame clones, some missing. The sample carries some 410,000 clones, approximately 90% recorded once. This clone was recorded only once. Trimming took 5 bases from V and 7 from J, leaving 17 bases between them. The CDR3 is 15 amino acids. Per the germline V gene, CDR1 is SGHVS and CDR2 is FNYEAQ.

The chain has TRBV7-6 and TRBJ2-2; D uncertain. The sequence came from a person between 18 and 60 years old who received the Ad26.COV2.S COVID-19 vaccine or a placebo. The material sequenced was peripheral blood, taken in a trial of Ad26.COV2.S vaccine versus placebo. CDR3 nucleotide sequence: TGTGCCAGCAGCCTCCCGTGGGGTGGTGACGGGGAGCTGTTTTTT. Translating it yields CASSLPWGGDGELFF.